This is a list of T cell receptor beta chains from one sample in a study of CD8 T cells in ankylosing spondylitis. TCRdb reprocessed the 5' RACE reads via MiXCR and lists one record per CDR3 protein. The table has fewer than 250,000 distinct CDR3 sequences, around 20% seen once. Sequenced input: blood, either unsorted or a sorted T cell fraction (not recorded which). The receptors derive from a male donor with ankylosing spondylitis. Each CDR3 is given with its conserved first and last residue. D genes are given only for firm matches. Expanded clones get a size class; other rows say once, few or many, or leave the size out.

d_call clone_size j_call v_call cdr3_aa cdr3_nt
NA NA TRBJ1-6 TRBV4-1 CASSQEEGRDASPLHF TGCGCCAGCAGCCAAGAAGAGGGCAGGGATGCTTCACCCCTCCACTTT
NA few TRBJ2-3 TRBV7-2 CASSLESYSTDTQYF TGTGCCAGCAGCTTAGAGTCCTACAGCACAGATACGCAGTATTTT
TRBD1 NA TRBJ2-7 TRBV20-1 CSARDIQGAYEQYF TGCAGTGCTAGAGATATCCAGGGGGCCTACGAGCAGTACTTC
TRBD1 NA TRBJ1-4 TRBV4-1 CASSQRGPDRATNEKLFF TGCGCCAGCAGCCAAAGGGGACCGGACAGGGCAACTAATGAAAAACTGTTTTTT
NA few TRBJ1-4 TRBV11-1 CASSPNAGQADSTNEKLFF TGTGCCAGCAGCCCTAATGCGGGGCAGGCCGATTCAACTAATGAAAAACTGTTTTTT
TRBD2 many TRBJ2-1 TRBV29-1 CSVVSGGYNEQFF TGCAGCGTTGTCAGCGGGGGCTACAATGAGCAGTTCTTC
NA many TRBJ1-2 TRBV7-9 CASTLGGGRGGYTF TGTGCCAGCACCCTTGGGGGGGGGCGCGGTGGCTACACCTTC
NA NA TRBJ1-1 TRBV20-1 CSARDREGYTEAFF TGCAGTGCTAGAGATCGCGAGGGCTACACTGAAGCTTTCTTT
TRBD2 NA TRBJ2-2 TRBV3-1 CASSQDQVLAGLTGELFF TGTGCCAGCAGCCAAGATCAGGTACTAGCGGGACTCACCGGGGAGCTGTTTTTT
NA few TRBJ2-3 TRBV27 CASSLVGGLTDTQYF TGTGCCAGCAGTTTAGTGGGAGGCCTCACAGATACGCAGTATTTT